This passage covers 18 T cell receptor beta chains from one sample sequenced in a study of beta chain features in type 1 diabetes. Points from the study as a whole: Shorter TCRB CDR3s, moderately but significantly so, were found in Type 1 diabetes patients in all four CD4+ subsets.

No antigens are known for them. Investigators reverse transcribed all isolated RNA, so they sequenced expressed TCRB transcripts. The assay was immunoSEQ multiplex PCR, and TCRdb's table has in-frame clones only and misses some. The profile shows more than 550,000 clones, about 14% of them singletons. The specimen sequenced was naive CD4+ T cells from blood. The receptor source for this set is a man aged 18 to 29 with type 1 diabetes.

The sample holds a few counts of this clone. The chain couples TRBV5-1 to TRBJ2-3, with D hard to call. Looked up from germline, CDR1 is SGHRS and CDR2 is YFSETQ. The V end lost 4 bases, the J end lost 0 bases, and 12 bases lay between the germline ends. The CDR3 length is 15 residues. The CDR3 DNA sequence: TGCGCCAGCAGCGATATTAGCAGCAGCACAGATACGCAGTATTTT. Its protein is CASSDISSSTDTQYF.

This chain uses TRBV30 with TRBJ1-1; 7 bases match TRBD1. The CDR3 contains 14 residues. Per the germline V gene, CDR1 is GTSNPN and CDR2 is SVGIG (reference sequence). Trimming cost V 2 bases and J 5 bases; bases outside gene matches: 8. The CDR3 DNA sequence: TGTGCCTGGAGTAAAGCACAGGGGACGACTGAAGCTTTCTTT. Its protein is CAWSKAQGTTEAFF.

This clone was detected a few times. The V and J genes are TRBV5-1 and TRBJ2-7, with D possibly TRBD1 on 6 matching bases. Trimming stripped 3 bases from V and 6 bases from J, with 10 bases between. Germline loops: CDR1 SGHRS, CDR2 YFSETQ. The CDR3 is 12 residues long. The CDR3 DNA reads as TGCGCCAGCAGCTCCACAGGGACCGAGCAGTACTTC. Its protein product is CASSSTGTEQYF.

The rearrangement joins TRBV28 to TRBJ2-4, with a weak D call TRBD2 (5 bases). V was trimmed by 8 bases and J by 2 bases, leaving 16 bases between them. The CDR3 sequence is 15 residues long. CDR1 MDHEN and CDR2 SYDVKM come from the germline V gene. CDR3 sequence: CASGLLGGPKNIQYF. The CDR3, as DNA: TGTGCCAGCGGACTCTTAGGCGGTCCCAAAAACATTCAGTACTTC.

The gene calls are TRBV9 and TRBJ2-3, with D hard to call. The germline gives CDR1 SGDLS, CDR2 YYNGEE. This CDR3 is built from 16 residues. The germline V and J ends were trimmed by 0 bases and 0 bases, with 11 bases remaining between them. This CDR3 is CASSVALTRSTDTQYF. DNA of the CDR3: TGTGCCAGCAGCGTAGCTTTGACAAGAAGCACAGATACGCAGTATTTT.

To note about this clone: The same CDR3 arises from other DNA sequences in this sample as well. V is TRBV20-1 and J is TRBJ1-2; D is ambiguous. CDR1 is DFQATT and CDR2 is SNEGSKA in the germline V gene (reference sequence). V lost 6 bases and J 3 bases, leaving 5 bases between the germline ends. CDR3 length equals 10 residues. This CDR3 is CSAPDYGYTF. CDR3 sequence (DNA): TGCAGTGCCCCAGACTATGGCTACACCTTC.

This clone was observed a few times. The rearrangement joins TRBV18 to TRBJ2-1; TRBD2 aligns across 11 bases. V was pared by 1 base and J by 0 bases, with 8 bases of the junction left unmatched. The length of the CDR3 is 19 residues. Per germline, CDR1 KGHSH and CDR2 LQKENI. CDR3 region: CASSPRASGGLSSYNEQFF. The DNA of the CDR3 is TGTGCCAGCTCACCACGGGCTAGCGGGGGGCTCAGCTCCTACAATGAGCAGTTCTTC.

This sequence joins TRBV20-1 and TRBJ1-2; D uncertain. Germline V gene sequence: CDR1 DFQATT, CDR2 SNEGSKA (reference sequence). V gave up 6 bases and J gave up 7 bases, with 12 bases separating them. The CDR3 has 11 amino acids. The chain's CDR3 is CSAKSPSGYTF. The CDR3 DNA sequence: TGCAGTGCCAAGAGTCCAAGTGGCTACACCTTC.

This clone has a handful of counts. The chain uses TRBV28 and TRBJ2-1; TRBD2 might be the D (5 bases). The CDR3 has 15 residues. Germline CDR1 is MDHEN and CDR2 is SYDVKM. V was pared by 8 bases and J by 3 bases, with 17 bases between. The CDR3 DNA follows: TGTGCCAGCCTCCCGACGGGGATCTACTACAATGAGCAGTTCTTC. Amino acids: CASLPTGIYYNEQFF.

This clone was seen a few times. The chain uses TRBV11-1 and TRBJ2-5, with 12 bases fitting TRBD2. The CDR3 runs 18 residues. V was pared by 5 bases and J by 4 bases, with 14 bases of the junction left unmatched. Germline CDR1 is SGHAT and CDR2 is FQDESV (reference sequence). The CDR3 sequence: CASSPLSRLAGDRETQYF. Here the CDR3 DNA reads TGTGCCAGCAGCCCTTTATCTCGACTAGCGGGGGACCGAGAGACCCAGTACTTC.

The rearrangement links TRBV6-5 to TRBJ2-4; 8 bases fit TRBD1. The CDR3 runs 16 residues. The germline V gene encodes CDR1 MNHEY and CDR2 SVGAGI. With 2 bases clipped from V and 12 bases from J, the junction kept 15 bases outside the gene matches. The CDR3 sequence is CASSYTEAGQGLDQYF. Here the CDR3 DNA reads TGTGCCAGCAGTTACACCGAAGCCGGACAGGGCTTGGATCAGTACTTC.

The sample holds a few counts of this clone. This CDR3 is also generated by other DNA sequences in the sample. The V and J genes are TRBV6-5 and TRBJ2-3; D not resolved. CDR1 is MNHEY and CDR2 is SVGAGI in the germline V gene. The CDR3 is made up of 13 amino acids. V gave up 2 bases and J gave up 3 bases, with 6 bases separating them. CDR3 coding DNA: TGTGCCAGCAGTTACCCTGGGACAGATACGCAGTATTTT. Translated: CASSYPGTDTQYF.

The chain is built from TRBV7-2 and TRBJ2-5, with TRBD2 identical over 9 bases. The germline V gene encodes CDR1 SGHTA and CDR2 FQGNSA. This CDR3 comprises 15 residues. Trimming took 2 bases from V and 4 from J; bases not matched to a gene: 5. CDR3 sequence reads: CASSLSLSGRETQYF. The CDR3 region has the DNA TGTGCCAGCAGCTTAAGCCTTAGCGGGAGAGAGACCCAGTACTTC.

This clone was observed a few times. This chain uses TRBV5-1 with TRBJ2-1; perhaps TRBD2 as D (5 bases). V lost 6 bases and J lost 0, with 13 bases in between. Germline V lookup: CDR1 SGHRS, CDR2 YFSETQ. There are 15 residues in the CDR3. CDR3 bases: TGCGCCAGCAACTTAGCGCTGAGCTCCTACAATGAGCAGTTCTTC. It yields the protein CASNLALSSYNEQFF. Using reference TRBV5-1 and TRBJ2-1 for the parts outside the CDR3, the full variable domain is KAGVTQTPRYLIKTRGQQVTLSCSPISGHRSVSWYQQTPGQGLQFLFEYFSETQRNKGNFPGRFSGRQFSNSRSEMNVSTLELGDSALYLCASNLALSSYNEQFFGPGTRLTVL.

This clone turned up a few times. The chain joins TRBV6-5 to TRBJ2-1; a possible D gene is TRBD2 (6 bases). There are 14 residues in the CDR3. Per the germline V gene, CDR1 is MNHEY and CDR2 is SVGAGI. With 8 bases removed from V and 0 bases from J, the gap between germline ends came to 11 bases. As DNA, the CDR3 is TGTGCCAGCCTAGCGCCGACCTCCTACAATGAGCAGTTCTTC. It encodes CASLAPTSYNEQFF.

The chain is built from TRBV7-9 and TRBJ2-3; weak D call: TRBD2 (6 bases). The V end lost 6 bases, the J end lost 1 base, and 8 bases lay between the germline ends. CDR3 size: 13 residues. Germline loops: CDR1 SEHNR, CDR2 FQNEAQ (reference sequence). CDR3 residues: CASRGGGTDTQYF. DNA for the CDR3: TGTGCCAGCAGGGGAGGCGGCACAGATACGCAGTATTTT.

This clone was found a few times. This chain uses TRBV9 with TRBJ2-3; D remains ambiguous. This CDR3 spans 15 amino acids. V lost 1 base to trimming and J lost 6 bases, with 15 bases between them. Germline V gives CDR1 SGDLS, CDR2 YYNGEE. CDR3 DNA: TGTGCCAGCAGCGTATCACATGGCCAGAGGGATACGCAGTATTTT. It yields the protein CASSVSHGQRDTQYF.

There are a few counts of this clone. The J gene is TRBJ2-3, the V gene TRBV5-1; D is undetermined. V was cut by 4 bases and J by 5 bases, with 20 bases left in between. From germline, CDR1 is SGHRS and CDR2 YFSETQ. The CDR3 runs 16 residues. CDR3 nucleotides: TGCGCCAGCAGCCCTCAGCCGGTCGAGGCGAAAGATACGCAGTATTTT. Protein sequence: CASSPQPVEAKDTQYF. The full variable domain, completed using reference TRBV5-1 and TRBJ2-3, is KAGVTQTPRYLIKTRGQQVTLSCSPISGHRSVSWYQQTPGQGLQFLFEYFSETQRNKGNFPGRFSGRQFSNSRSEMNVSTLELGDSALYLCASSPQPVEAKDTQYFGPGTRLTVL.